This entry describes one T cell receptor (beta chain). The assay was immunoSEQ multiplex PCR, and TCRdb's table has in-frame clones only and misses some. Here the sample spans about 250,000 clones, approximately 84% being singletons. The data were taken from a study of blood T cell repertoires in COVID-19. Overall study context: From T cells, B-cell-depleted T cells, or PBMCs came the material, which was cDNA or gDNA.

The CDR3 covers 14 residues. Germline V gene lookup returns CDR1 SGHNT and CDR2 YENEEA. V was pared by 2 bases and J by 5 bases, with 1 base of the junction left unmatched. This chain uses TRBV11-3 with TRBJ1-4; 8 nucleotides agree with TRBD1. Sequencing was performed on peripheral blood. The source of this sequence is a woman older than 75 with acute or convalescent COVID-19. The CDR3 coding sequence is TGTGCCAGCAGCTTACGACAGGGGAATGAAAAACTGTTTTTT. Protein product: CASSLRQGNEKLFF.